One and the same sample provided the 25 T cell receptor beta chains below, sequenced in a study of cytomegalovirus exposure and HLA in healthy donors. Some clones are missing from TCRdb's copy, which holds only in-frame ones; the method was immunoSEQ multiplex PCR. This repertoire shows more than 95,000 clones, under 90% found once; its top ten account for 2% to 2.5%. The specimen sequenced was PBMCs. The receptor set was obtained from a woman aged 18-29 years in good health and CMV-seronegative.

The V call is TRBV5-1, the J call TRBJ2-3; D possibly corresponds to TRBD2 (6 bases). The germline V and J ends were trimmed by 6 bases and 11 bases, with 28 bases remaining between them. In germline, CDR1 is SGHRS, CDR2 YFSETQ. This CDR3 region has 16 residues. DNA for the CDR3: TGCGCCAGCACCAAAACGTCACAGGTCCAGACCGGGAGGCAGTATTTT. Its protein product is CASTKTSQVQTGRQYF.

This sequence joins TRBV5-1 and TRBJ2-7, with 8 bases identical to TRBD2. The V and J ends lost 4 bases and 4 bases, in that order; junction bases with no gene match: 13. Germline V lookup: CDR1 SGHRS, CDR2 YFSETQ. The CDR3 is 16 amino acids. Here the CDR3 reads CASSLDPSGSTYEQYF. The CDR3 DNA follows: TGCGCCAGCAGCCTGGACCCCAGCGGGAGTACATACGAGCAGTACTTC.

The chain recombines TRBV7-3 with TRBJ2-3; 10 positions match TRBD2. V was clipped by 6 bases and J by 7 bases; unmatched bases: 10. Per germline, CDR1 SGHTA and CDR2 FQGTGA. This CDR3 comprises 15 residues. CDR3 coding DNA: TGTGCCAGCAGTTGGGTAGCGGGAGGCCCTTATACGCAGTATTTT. This sequence encodes CASSWVAGGPYTQYF.

This chain links TRBV5-1 with TRBJ2-2; 14 bases are shared with TRBD2. Germline V gives CDR1 SGHRS, CDR2 YFSETQ. V was pared by 5 bases and J by 7 bases, with 7 bases of the junction left unmatched. This CDR3 is built from 16 residues. The CDR3 protein is CASRDPGLAGVGELFF. In DNA, the CDR3 is TGCGCCAGCAGGGATCCGGGACTAGCGGGAGTCGGGGAGCTGTTTTTT.

J is TRBJ2-5 and V is TRBV11-2; no reliable D call. Looked up from germline, CDR1 is SGHAT and CDR2 is FQNNGV. The CDR3 is made up of 18 amino acids. Trimming shortened V by 1 base and J by 4 bases, and 22 bases separated the two germline ends. The CDR3 loop is CASSLAPRDSRIGETQYF. CDR3 DNA: TGTGCCAGCAGCTTAGCCCCGCGAGATTCGAGAATCGGAGAGACCCAGTACTTC.

This clone was detected once. The CDR3 region is CASIPSGTSGYEQYF. The DNA for the CDR3 is TGTGCCAGCATTCCCTCCGGGACTAGCGGTTACGAGCAGTACTTC. The genes are TRBV6-1 and TRBJ2-7; 11 bases fit TRBD2. V shed 7 bases and J 4 bases; nucleotides not matched to a gene: 9. Germline-derived CDR1 and CDR2 are MNHNS and SASEGT. This CDR3 contains 15 residues.

The CDR3 bases are TGTGCCAGCAGTTACGAGCTGGACACTGAAGCTTTCTTT. This encodes CASSYELDTEAFF. The J gene is TRBJ1-1, the V gene TRBV6-5; D gene uncertain. The CDR3 contains 13 residues. Per the germline V gene, CDR1 is MNHEY and CDR2 is SVGAGI. Trimming stripped 2 bases from V and 3 bases from J, with 7 bases between.

This clone is a singleton in its sample. The V gene is TRBV7-6, the J gene TRBJ2-7; the match to TRBD1 covers 9 bases. The CDR3 sequence is 15 residues long. Unmatched junction bases numbered 10, after V lost 1 base and J lost 9 bases. Per the germline V gene, CDR1 is SGHVS and CDR2 is FNYEAQ. CDR3 region: CASSLEGQGVSGQYF. The CDR3 bases are TGTGCCAGCAGCTTAGAGGGACAGGGAGTAAGCGGGCAGTACTTC.

The chain has TRBV27 and TRBJ2-3, with D perhaps TRBD1 (6 bases). This CDR3 comprises 16 residues. CDR1 and CDR2 (germline): MNHEY, SMNVEV (reference sequence). Trimming pared 4 bases from V and 1 base from J, leaving 15 bases between. CDR3 DNA sequence: TGTGCCAGCAGTTCTCTAAAGACAGGCCGCACAGATACGCAGTATTTT. Translation: CASSSLKTGRTDTQYF.

V and J are TRBV5-4 and TRBJ2-1, with D possibly TRBD1 on 5 matching bases. CDR3 size: 17 residues. Germline V gene data show CDR1 as SGHNT and CDR2 as YYREEE (reference sequence). V lost 4 bases and J lost 1, with 18 bases in between. In nucleotides, the CDR3 is TGTGCCAGCAGCCCTGGACAAAGTTTTTTTTCCTACAATGAGCAGTTCTTC. Its protein is CASSPGQSFFSYNEQFF. Complete variable domain (other parts from reference TRBV5-4 and TRBJ2-1): ETGVTQSPTHLIKTRGQQVTLRCSSQSGHNTVSWYQQALGQGPQFIFQYYREEENGRGNFPPRFSGLQFPNYSSELNVNALELDDSALYLCASSPGQSFFSYNEQFFGPGTRLTVL.

J is TRBJ1-1 and V is TRBV28; D is perhaps TRBD1 (5 bases). Per the germline V gene, CDR1 is MDHEN and CDR2 is SYDVKM. The CDR3 is 14 amino acids. Trimming cost V 2 bases and J 1 base, with 8 bases left between them. The CDR3 sequence is CASSLTGRNTEAFF. The CDR3 bases are TGTGCCAGCAGTTTAACAGGTAGGAACACTGAAGCTTTCTTT.

This chain joins TRBV14 and TRBJ2-1; D might be TRBD2 (6 bases). Trimming stripped 1 base from V and 9 bases from J, with 7 bases between. The CDR3 is made up of 12 amino acids. CDR1 is SGHDN, CDR2 FVKESK, per germline. The CDR3 DNA sequence: TGTGCCAGCAGCCAAGTGGAGGGTGAGCAGTTCTTC. The encoded protein is CASSQVEGEQFF.

Only a few counts were recorded for this clone. The chain recombines TRBV6-1 with TRBJ2-7, with 10 positions matching TRBD1. This CDR3 has 15 amino acids. With V trimmed by 6 bases and J by 4 bases, 9 bases remained unmatched. From germline, CDR1 is MNHNS and CDR2 SASEGT. The CDR3 DNA is TGTGCCAGCAGGGCTAGACAGGGGGCGTTTTACGAGCAGTACTTC. Amino acid sequence: CASRARQGAFYEQYF.

The chain has TRBV11-2 and TRBJ2-7, with TRBD1 matching 9 bases. Germline V gene sequence: CDR1 SGHAT, CDR2 FQNNGV. After removal of 5 bases from V and 4 bases from J, the junction contained 12 bases not matched to a gene. The CDR3 length is 16 residues. In DNA form, the CDR3 reads TGTGCCAGCAGCCCGACCCCCGGGACAGGGACATACGAGCAGTACTTC. It yields the protein CASSPTPGTGTYEQYF. The full variable domain, its missing parts supplied by reference TRBV11-2 and TRBJ2-7, is EAGVAQSPRYKIIEKRQSVAFWCNPISGHATLYWYQQILGQGPKLLIQFQNNGVVDDSQLPKDRFSAERLKGVDSTLKIQPAKLEDSAVYLCASSPTPGTGTYEQYFGPGTRLTVT.

The V and J genes are TRBV30 and TRBJ1-3, with D possibly being TRBD1 (5 bases). V was shortened by 3 bases and J by 0 bases, with 12 bases between the two germline ends. Germline V lookup: CDR1 GTSNPN, CDR2 SVGIG (reference sequence). The CDR3 consists of 15 residues. The CDR3 DNA follows: TGTGCCTGGAGCGCGGGACGGTACTCTGGAAACACCATATATTTT. This sequence encodes CAWSAGRYSGNTIYF. Looking up the rest from reference TRBV30 and TRBJ1-3 gives the full variable domain: SQTIHQWPATLVQPVGSPLSLECTVEGTSNPNLYWYRQAAGRGLQLLFYSVGIGQISSEVPQNLSASRPQDRQFILSSKKLLLSDSGFYLCAWSAGRYSGNTIYFGEGSWLTVV.

The gene calls are TRBV5-6 and TRBJ1-1, with TRBD1 as a possible D gene (5 bases). CDR3 length: 13 residues. Germline V gives CDR1 SGHDT, CDR2 YYEEEE. Trimming pared 0 bases from V and 6 bases from J, leaving 9 bases between. The DNA for the CDR3 is TGTGCCAGCAGCTTGGAGACAGTATCTGAAGCTTTCTTT. Protein product: CASSLETVSEAFF.

This chain joins TRBV27 and TRBJ1-5, with 9 nucleotides matching TRBD1. The trim removed 5 bases at V and 4 bases at J, leaving 3 bases unmatched. Germline CDR1 and CDR2: MNHEY and SMNVEV (reference sequence). The CDR3 has 14 residues. CDR3 DNA sequence: TGTGCCAGCAGTGGACAGGGGAGTAATCAGCCCCAGCATTTT. Translation gives CASSGQGSNQPQHF.

This CDR3 is CASSKSGGSYEQYF. The DNA of the CDR3 is TGTGCCAGCTCAAAGTCAGGGGGAAGCTACGAGCAGTACTTC. This chain joins TRBV18 and TRBJ2-7; TRBD1 matches at 7 bases. Germline V gene lookup returns CDR1 KGHSH and CDR2 LQKENI. This CDR3 has 14 amino acids. The ends lost 5 bases at V and 3 bases at J; junction bases unmatched: 7.

This clone was found once. The chain joins TRBV5-1 to TRBJ2-2; D is undetermined. The CDR3 has 13 amino acids. CDR1 and CDR2 from the germline V gene are SGHRS and YFSETQ. Trimming left V 7 bases short and J 0 bases short, with 7 bases between. The CDR3 region is CASLPPNTGELFF. CDR3 nucleotide sequence: TGCGCCAGCCTTCCTCCGAACACCGGGGAGCTGTTTTTT.

The chain recombines TRBV29-1 with TRBJ1-5; 9 bases agree with TRBD1. The CDR3 has 14 residues. Germline V gene data show CDR1 as SQVTM and CDR2 as ANQGSEA. V lost 6 bases to trimming and J lost 0 bases; unmatched junction nucleotides: 3. The CDR3 DNA sequence: TGCAGCGTCGCACAGGGGGCTAGCAATCAGCCCCAGCATTTT. This encodes CSVAQGASNQPQHF. The full variable domain, rest sourced from reference TRBV29-1 and TRBJ1-5, is SAVISQKPSRDICQRGTSLTIQCQVDSQVTMMFWYRQQPGQSLTLIATANQGSEATYESGFVIDKFPISRPNLTFSTLTVSNMSPEDSSIYLCSVAQGASNQPQHFGDGTRLSIL.

The chain has TRBV10-1 and TRBJ2-1, with 13 bases aligning to TRBD2. This CDR3 spans 21 amino acids. From germline, CDR1 is WNHNN and CDR2 SYGVQD (reference sequence). Germline trimming cut 6 bases from V and 4 bases from J; bases unmatched to any gene: 21. CDR3 DNA sequence: TGCGCCAGCAGCCGCACAAGGACTAGCGGGAGAAGAGGGGACGGGTACAATGAGCAGTTCTTC. Translating it yields CASSRTRTSGRRGDGYNEQFF.

The V gene is TRBV6-1, the J gene TRBJ1-2; 7 nucleotides line up with TRBD1. With 6 bases clipped from V and 6 bases from J, the junction kept 1 base outside the gene matches. The V gene's germline CDR1 is MNHNS and CDR2 SASEGT. This CDR3 spans 11 amino acids. CDR3 residues: CASRTGHGYTF. The CDR3 region has the DNA TGTGCCAGCAGGACAGGGCATGGCTACACCTTC.

This chain links TRBV9 with TRBJ1-1; D might be TRBD1 (6 bases). Germline loops: CDR1 SGDLS, CDR2 YYNGEE. Between the trimmed V and J ends, which lost 3 bases and 1 base, there was a span of 10 bases. This CDR3 is built from 14 residues. The CDR3 is CASSAGHKNTEAFF. CDR3 nucleotides: TGTGCCAGCAGCGCGGGACATAAGAACACTGAAGCTTTCTTT.

V usage is TRBV13 and J usage is TRBJ2-1, with TRBD2 matching 13 bases. The CDR3 extends over 14 amino acids. Germline trimming cut 5 bases from V and 12 bases from J; bases unmatched to any gene: 7. Germline V gives CDR1 PRHDT, CDR2 FYEKMQ (reference sequence). The CDR3: CASSTGLAGFGQFF. CDR3 nucleotide sequence: TGTGCCAGCAGCACGGGACTAGCGGGATTTGGGCAGTTCTTC.

V and J are TRBV11-1 and TRBJ1-1; 7 bases match TRBD1. The germline V gene encodes CDR1 SGHAT and CDR2 FQDESV (reference sequence). Unmatched junction bases numbered 2, after V lost 2 bases and J lost 5 bases. The CDR3 is 13 residues long. The DNA for the CDR3 is TGTGCCAGCAGCTTACTACAGGGGACTGAAGCTTTCTTT. Translated, it gives CASSLLQGTEAFF. Full variable domain (rest looked up from reference TRBV11-1 and TRBJ1-1): EAEVAQSPRYKITEKSQAVAFWCDPISGHATLYWYRQILGQGPELLVQFQDESVVDDSQLPKDRFSAERLKGVDSTLKIQPAELGDSAMYLCASSLLQGTEAFFGQGTRLTVV.